This TCR beta chain originates from a study of CD8+ T cells in alopecia areata. Overall study context: The drug, oral tofacitinib, was given to treated patients at 5 to 10 mg twice daily. Treated patients received severity scores based on the percentage of scalp area affected.

Whole-study findings and limits: Sharing of TCRs across patients appeared less clear than in mice, possibly for HLA-related reasons.

The sequencing template was cDNA reverse transcribed from extracted RNA. Profiling relied on immunoSEQ multiplex PCR, and the TCRdb table lists in-frame clones only, not all of them. The data contain 87,000 or so clones, just over 70% of them singletons. This clone was detected only a few times. The antigen remains undetermined. V was cut by 10 bases and J by 2 bases, with 18 bases left in between. The CDR3 loop spans 14 amino acids. The germline CDR1 and CDR2 sequences are LNHDA and SQIVND (reference sequence). As to treatment: oral pan-JAK inhibitor, 5-10 mg twice daily. This receptor was obtained from a human donor with alopecia areata. V gene TRBV19 combines with J gene TRBJ2-7; D is perhaps TRBD2 (6 bases). The specimen was CD8+ T cells sorted from blood, collected at week 44, from a patient treated with tofacitinib. CDR3 sequence: CATLQERVPYEQYF. CDR3 in DNA: TGTGCCACCCTTCAAGAGCGGGTCCCCTACGAGCAGTACTTC.